This record covers a single T cell receptor (beta chain). The sample originates from a study of blood T cell repertoires in COVID-19. Study details: Italy, Spain and the United States were the sources of the convalescent and acute COVID-19 samples. Sources were T cells, B-cell-depleted T cells, or PBMCs; the material itself was cDNA or gDNA.

Study processing details: Reference gene primer amplification yielded estimated nucleated cell counts. Profiling relied on immunoSEQ multiplex PCR, and the TCRdb table lists in-frame clones only, not all of them. The DNA was the basis for D and trimming; V, J and clone size are from that table. The sample has about 140,000 clones, 84% seen once. Followed over time, Seattle patients had been enrolled while infection was active. Material for sequencing was peripheral blood. This clonotype was obtained from a man in his thirties or forties with COVID-19, enrolled during active disease.

The CDR3 loop is CASSKMNKGTSGLHPGDTGELFF. The CDR3 DNA sequence: TGTGCCAGCAGCAAAATGAATAAAGGGACTAGCGGCCTCCATCCGGGGGACACCGGGGAGCTGTTTTTT. The chain is built from TRBV21-1 and TRBJ2-2; TRBD2 is the table's D call and was not checked against the DNA. TRBV21-1 is shown as a pseudogene. The CDR3 extends over 23 amino acids.